This T cell receptor (beta chain) emerged from a study of cytomegalovirus exposure and HLA in healthy donors. For the study at large: Around 77% of more than 300 genotyped donors fell in the Caucasian-associated ancestry cluster.

Deletions cut 3 bases from V and 2 bases from J, with 13 bases between. The CDR3 loop spans 15 amino acids. Germline values: CDR1 MNHEY, CDR2 SMNVEV (reference sequence). PCR employed 60 Vbeta and 13 Jbeta primers. Produced via immunoSEQ multiplex PCR; TCRdb's table is partial and in-frame only. The profile shows about 160,000 clones, just under 80% of them singletons. The TCR comes from a woman aged 45-65 years in good health and CMV-seropositive. Source material: PBMCs. This chain connects TRBV27 to TRBJ2-5; weak D call: TRBD1 (5 bases). CDR3 nucleotides: TGTGCCAGCAGTTTCGACAGACAGATACAAGAGACCCAGTACTTC. It specifies CASSFDRQIQETQYF.